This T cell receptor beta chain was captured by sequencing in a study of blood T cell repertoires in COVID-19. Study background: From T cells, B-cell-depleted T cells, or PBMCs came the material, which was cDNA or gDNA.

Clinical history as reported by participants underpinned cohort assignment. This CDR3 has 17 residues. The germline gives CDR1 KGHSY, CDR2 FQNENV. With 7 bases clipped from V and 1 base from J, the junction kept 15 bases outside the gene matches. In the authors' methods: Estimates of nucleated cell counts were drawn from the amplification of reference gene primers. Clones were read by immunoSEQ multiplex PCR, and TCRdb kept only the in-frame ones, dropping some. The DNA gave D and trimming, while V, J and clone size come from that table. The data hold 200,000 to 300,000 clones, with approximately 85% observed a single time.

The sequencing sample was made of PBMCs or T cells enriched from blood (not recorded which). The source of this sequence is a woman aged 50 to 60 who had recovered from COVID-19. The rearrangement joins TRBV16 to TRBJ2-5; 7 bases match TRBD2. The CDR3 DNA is TGTGCCAGCAACCCCGCTAGCGGTCGATTTCGCCAAGAGACCCAGTACTTC. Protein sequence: CASNPASGRFRQETQYF.